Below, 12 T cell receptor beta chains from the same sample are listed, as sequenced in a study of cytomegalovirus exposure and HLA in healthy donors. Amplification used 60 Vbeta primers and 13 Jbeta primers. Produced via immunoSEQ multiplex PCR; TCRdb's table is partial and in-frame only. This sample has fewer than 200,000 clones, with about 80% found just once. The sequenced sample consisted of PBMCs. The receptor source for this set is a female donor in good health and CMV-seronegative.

The chain's CDR3 is CASSMTGTVNQPQHF. For the CDR3, the DNA is TGTGCCAGCAGCATGACTGGGACAGTTAATCAGCCCCAGCATTTT. V is TRBV11-2 and J is TRBJ1-5; TRBD1 matches 7 bases. Germline loops: CDR1 SGHAT, CDR2 FQNNGV. J was trimmed by 4 bases and V by 5 bases; bases with no gene match: 8. The CDR3 covers 15 residues.

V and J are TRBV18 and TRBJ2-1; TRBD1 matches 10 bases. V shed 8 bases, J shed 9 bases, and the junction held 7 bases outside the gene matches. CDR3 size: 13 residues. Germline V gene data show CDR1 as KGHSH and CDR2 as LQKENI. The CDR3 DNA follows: TGTGCCAGCACCTGGACAGGGGGGAGTGAGCAGTTCTTC. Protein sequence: CASTWTGGSEQFF.

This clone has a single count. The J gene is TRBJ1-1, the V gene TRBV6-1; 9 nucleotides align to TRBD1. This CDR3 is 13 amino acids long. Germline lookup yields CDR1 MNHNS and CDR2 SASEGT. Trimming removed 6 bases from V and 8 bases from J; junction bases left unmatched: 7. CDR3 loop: CASRGQGSPEAFF. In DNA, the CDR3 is TGTGCCAGCAGAGGACAGGGGTCCCCCGAAGCTTTCTTT.

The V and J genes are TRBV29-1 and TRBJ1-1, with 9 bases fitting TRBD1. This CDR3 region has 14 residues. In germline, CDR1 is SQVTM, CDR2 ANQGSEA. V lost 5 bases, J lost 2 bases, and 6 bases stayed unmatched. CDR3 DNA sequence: TGCAGCGTTTCCGGACAGGGGCGCAACACTGAAGCTTTCTTT. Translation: CSVSGQGRNTEAFF. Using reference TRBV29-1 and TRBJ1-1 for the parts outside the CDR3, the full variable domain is SAVISQKPSRDICQRGTSLTIQCQVDSQVTMMFWYRQQPGQSLTLIATANQGSEATYESGFVIDKFPISRPNLTFSTLTVSNMSPEDSSIYLCSVSGQGRNTEAFFGQGTRLTVV.

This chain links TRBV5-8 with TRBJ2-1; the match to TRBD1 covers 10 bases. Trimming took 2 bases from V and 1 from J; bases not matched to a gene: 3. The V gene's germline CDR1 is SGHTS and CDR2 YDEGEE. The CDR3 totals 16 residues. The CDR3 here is CASSLGQGGSYNEQFF. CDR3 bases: TGTGCCAGCAGCTTAGGACAGGGGGGGTCCTACAATGAGCAGTTCTTC.

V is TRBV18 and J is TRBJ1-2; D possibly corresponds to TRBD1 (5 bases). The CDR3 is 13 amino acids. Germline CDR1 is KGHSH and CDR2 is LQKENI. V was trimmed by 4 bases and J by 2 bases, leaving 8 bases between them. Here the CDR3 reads CASSRAGNYGYTF. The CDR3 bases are TGTGCCAGCTCACGAGCAGGGAACTATGGCTACACCTTC.

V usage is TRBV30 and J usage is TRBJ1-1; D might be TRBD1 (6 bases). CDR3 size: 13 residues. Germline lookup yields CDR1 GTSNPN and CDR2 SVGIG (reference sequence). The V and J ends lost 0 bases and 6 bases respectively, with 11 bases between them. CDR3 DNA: TGTGCCTGGAGTGTACAGGGCTTCTCTGAAGCTTTCTTT. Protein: CAWSVQGFSEAFF. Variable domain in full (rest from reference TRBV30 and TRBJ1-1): SQTIHQWPATLVQPVGSPLSLECTVEGTSNPNLYWYRQAAGRGLQLLFYSVGIGQISSEVPQNLSASRPQDRQFILSSKKLLLSDSGFYLCAWSVQGFSEAFFGQGTRLTVV.

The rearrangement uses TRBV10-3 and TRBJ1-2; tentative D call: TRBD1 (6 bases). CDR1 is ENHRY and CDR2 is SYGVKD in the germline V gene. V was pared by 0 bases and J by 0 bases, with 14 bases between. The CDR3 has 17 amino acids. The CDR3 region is CAISESGDTVANYGYTF. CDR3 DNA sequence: TGTGCCATCAGTGAGTCAGGGGACACAGTAGCTAACTATGGCTACACCTTC.

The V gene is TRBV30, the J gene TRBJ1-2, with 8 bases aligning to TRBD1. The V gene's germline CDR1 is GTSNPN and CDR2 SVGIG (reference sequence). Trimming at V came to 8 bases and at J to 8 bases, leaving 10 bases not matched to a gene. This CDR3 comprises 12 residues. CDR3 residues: CAKALTGAGYTF. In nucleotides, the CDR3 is TGTGCCAAGGCCCTGACAGGGGCCGGCTACACCTTC.

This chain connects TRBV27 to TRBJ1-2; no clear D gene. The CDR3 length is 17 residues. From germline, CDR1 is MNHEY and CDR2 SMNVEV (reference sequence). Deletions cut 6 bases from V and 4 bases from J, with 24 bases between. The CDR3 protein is CASRSPSREKGGYGYTF. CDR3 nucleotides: TGTGCCAGCAGATCCCCCTCCCGGGAAAAGGGAGGCTATGGCTACACCTTC.

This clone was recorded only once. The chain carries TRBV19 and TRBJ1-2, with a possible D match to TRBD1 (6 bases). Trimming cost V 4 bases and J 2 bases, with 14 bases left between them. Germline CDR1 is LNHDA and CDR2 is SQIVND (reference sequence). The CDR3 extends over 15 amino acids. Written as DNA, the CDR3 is TGTGCCAGTAGTACACAGGGATTGTACAACTATGGCTACACCTTC. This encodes CASSTQGLYNYGYTF. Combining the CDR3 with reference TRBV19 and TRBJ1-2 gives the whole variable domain DGGITQSPKYLFRKEGQNVTLSCEQNLNHDAMYWYRQDPGQGLRLIYYSQIVNDFQKGDIAEGYSVSREKKESFPLTVTSAQKNPTAFYLCASSTQGLYNYGYTFGSGTRLTVV.

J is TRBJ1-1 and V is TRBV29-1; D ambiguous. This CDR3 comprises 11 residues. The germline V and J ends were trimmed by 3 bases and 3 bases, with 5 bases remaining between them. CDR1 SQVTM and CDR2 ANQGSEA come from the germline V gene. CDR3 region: CSVDADTEAFF. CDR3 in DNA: TGCAGCGTTGATGCGGACACTGAAGCTTTCTTT.